The 21 T cell receptor beta chains in this list originate from one sample, sequenced in a study of T cell clones after liver transplantation. Profiling relied on immunoSEQ multiplex PCR, and the TCRdb table lists in-frame clones only, not all of them. The sample lists about 75,000 clones, around 80% seen once, with 2.1% in the top ten. Here the sequenced sample was CD4+ T cells from blood, taken less than 50 months after liver transplant. These receptor sequences come from a human patient who received a liver transplant. Some T cells may be transferred from the graft donor.

The V gene is TRBV19, the J gene TRBJ2-2, with D perhaps TRBD2 (6 bases). The CDR3 consists of 15 residues. Trimming pared 0 bases from V and 2 bases from J, leaving 7 bases between. CDR1 and CDR2 (germline): LNHDA, SQIVND (reference sequence). In DNA form, the CDR3 reads TGTGCCAGTAGTATAGATGGGACTAACACCGGGGAGCTGTTTTTT. This gives the protein CASSIDGTNTGELFF.

The chain couples TRBV14 to TRBJ2-5; 7 bases are shared with TRBD1. CDR3 length: 15 amino acids. Germline assignment: CDR1 SGHDN and CDR2 FVKESK. The junction had 9 bases not matched to a gene; V was cut back by 3 bases and J by 5 bases. CDR3 amino acids: CASSHQLDRVETQYF. The CDR3 DNA is TGTGCCAGCAGCCACCAACTCGACAGGGTGGAGACCCAGTACTTC.

This chain uses TRBV19 with TRBJ2-5; 11 bases line up with TRBD2. Losses at the gene ends were 1 base for V and 7 bases for J; bases not matched to a gene: 11. The length of the CDR3 is 17 residues. Germline CDR1 is LNHDA and CDR2 is SQIVND (reference sequence). CDR3 bases: TGTGCCAGTAGTATAGTCCCATCCGGGACTAGCGGCGTGACCCAGTACTTC. Amino acid sequence: CASSIVPSGTSGVTQYF.

This CDR3 is CASSPEGDSPLHF. CDR3 bases: TGCGCCAGCAGCCCTGAAGGGGATTCACCCCTCCACTTT. The chain links TRBV5-1 to TRBJ1-6; TRBD1 is a possible D gene (5 bases). V lost 4 bases and J 8 bases, leaving 10 bases between the germline ends. Germline CDR1 SGHRS, CDR2 YFSETQ. The CDR3 runs to 13 residues. Together with reference TRBV5-1 and TRBJ1-6, the CDR3 gives the full variable domain: KAGVTQTPRYLIKTRGQQVTLSCSPISGHRSVSWYQQTPGQGLQFLFEYFSETQRNKGNFPGRFSGRQFSNSRSEMNVSTLELGDSALYLCASSPEGDSPLHFGNGTRLTVT.

This clone was counted only a few times. The chain combines TRBV11-2 with TRBJ1-2; D is ambiguous. Trimming pared 6 bases from V and 1 base from J, leaving 3 bases between. Per the germline V gene, CDR1 is SGHAT and CDR2 is FQNNGV. This CDR3 is built from 11 residues. CDR3 bases: TGTGCCAGCAGTAATAACTATGGCTACACCTTC. Its translation: CASSNNYGYTF.

CDR3 loop: CASSPRGGYEQYF. The CDR3 DNA follows: TGTGCCAGCAGTCCCCGAGGGGGCTACGAGCAGTACTTC. This chain links TRBV27 with TRBJ2-7; maybe TRBD1 (6 bases). The CDR3 is 13 residues long. V was trimmed by 5 bases and J by 3 bases, leaving 11 bases between them. Germline lookup yields CDR1 MNHEY and CDR2 SMNVEV (reference sequence).

This chain connects TRBV29-1 to TRBJ1-1; D unclear. The CDR3 spans 13 residues. Trimming cost V 4 bases and J 3 bases, with 12 bases left between them. CDR1 and CDR2 from the germline V gene are SQVTM and ANQGSEA. CDR3 region: CSVASGIDTEAFF. The CDR3 DNA reads TGCAGCGTTGCATCGGGCATAGACACTGAAGCTTTCTTT.

The chain links TRBV7-9 to TRBJ2-1; TRBD2 is a possible D gene (7 bases). CDR1 is SEHNR, CDR2 FQNEAQ, per germline (reference sequence). Trimming removed 5 bases at V and 5 bases at J, with 19 bases between. This CDR3 is built from 16 residues. CDR3 DNA: TGTGCCAGCAGCCGTATTTGGGGGGGCTCTGACAATGAGCAGTTCTTC. Translated, it gives CASSRIWGGSDNEQFF.

This chain uses TRBV7-9 with TRBJ1-4; TRBD1 matches 9 bases. The CDR3 consists of 15 residues. Germline V gene sequence: CDR1 SEHNR, CDR2 FQNEAQ (reference sequence). V lost 4 bases to trimming and J lost 7 bases; unmatched junction nucleotides: 7. The CDR3 sequence: CASSSDRGIPEKLFF. The CDR3 region has the DNA TGTGCCAGCAGCTCCGACAGGGGGATCCCTGAAAAACTGTTTTTT.

The chain uses TRBV7-3 and TRBJ2-3; D gene ambiguous. CDR3 length: 13 residues. Germline CDR1 reads SGHTA; CDR2 reads FQGTGA. V lost 3 bases and J 1 base, leaving 5 bases between the germline ends. The DNA of the CDR3 is TGTGCCAGCAGCTTCCGCGGCACAGATACGCAGTATTTT. This sequence encodes CASSFRGTDTQYF.

V and J are TRBV28 and TRBJ1-3; no definite D call. Trimming took off 4 bases at V and 3 bases at J, with 10 bases between the two ends. This CDR3 contains 14 residues. Per germline, CDR1 MDHEN and CDR2 SYDVKM. CDR3 DNA sequence: TGTGCCAGCAGTTATCCGGGGAATGGAAACACCATATATTTT. This sequence encodes CASSYPGNGNTIYF.

This chain uses TRBV6-6 with TRBJ2-5, with 10 bases that match TRBD1. Germline CDR1 is MNHNY and CDR2 is SVGAGI (reference sequence). The CDR3 length is 16 residues. V was clipped by 7 bases and J by 0 bases; unmatched bases: 8. The CDR3 DNA follows: TGTGCCAGCAATCCGGGGACAGGGGTGTACCAAGAGACCCAGTACTTC. Its translation is CASNPGTGVYQETQYF.

The chain has TRBV5-1 and TRBJ2-1, with D unresolved. CDR3 length: 12 amino acids. V was pared by 0 bases and J by 8 bases, with 6 bases between. Per germline, CDR1 SGHRS and CDR2 YFSETQ. The CDR3 sequence is CASSLASYEQFF. CDR3 DNA sequence: TGCGCCAGCAGCTTGGCCTCATATGAGCAGTTCTTC.

This chain links TRBV4-3 with TRBJ1-2, with a possible D match to TRBD1 (6 bases). CDR1 is LGHNA and CDR2 is YSLEER in the germline V gene. There are 13 residues in the CDR3. V dropped 0 bases and J dropped 7 bases, with 9 bases sitting between them. CDR3 bases: TGCGCCAGCAGCCAAGAGAGGGGGGGTGGCTACACCTTC. Its protein product is CASSQERGGGYTF.

The chain employs TRBV19 and TRBJ1-4, with D possibly TRBD1 on 6 matching bases. The CDR3 runs 14 residues. CDR1 and CDR2 (germline): LNHDA, SQIVND (reference sequence). The germline V and J ends were trimmed by 7 bases and 6 bases, with 15 bases remaining between them. CDR3 protein: CASNEDRRDEKLFF. CDR3 nucleotide sequence: TGTGCCAGTAATGAGGACAGACGGGATGAAAAACTGTTTTTT.

The V and J genes are TRBV9 and TRBJ1-2; D uncertain. V lost 2 bases and J 7 bases, leaving 12 bases between the germline ends. Germline V gene lookup returns CDR1 SGDLS and CDR2 YYNGEE. The CDR3 is 13 residues long. The CDR3 loop is CASSVGGYGGYTF. Here the CDR3 DNA reads TGTGCCAGCAGCGTTGGTGGGTATGGTGGCTACACCTTC.

This rearrangement joins TRBV5-1 to TRBJ2-1; D is undetermined. Germline values: CDR1 SGHRS, CDR2 YFSETQ. V was shortened by 4 bases and J by 8 bases, with 7 bases between the two germline ends. The CDR3 covers 11 residues. The CDR3: CASSLVDEQFF. DNA for the CDR3: TGCGCCAGCAGCCTAGTCGATGAGCAGTTCTTC.

In DNA, the CDR3 is TGTGCCAGCAGCTTAAGTGAAAAACTGTTTTTT. Protein product: CASSLSEKLFF. The chain is built from TRBV7-2 and TRBJ1-4; D is uncertain. Trimming took 2 bases from V and 7 from J, leaving 2 bases between them. CDR3 length: 11 amino acids. From germline, CDR1 is SGHTA and CDR2 FQGNSA.

The rearrangement uses TRBV6-1 and TRBJ1-3, with unresolved D. The length of the CDR3 is 14 residues. Germline V CDR1 and CDR2: MNHNS, SASEGT. Trimming pared 2 bases from V and 4 bases from J, leaving 9 bases between. Here the CDR3 reads CASSEYHGGNTIYF. The CDR3 region has the DNA TGTGCCAGCAGTGAATACCACGGGGGAAACACCATATATTTT.

This clone is a singleton in its sample. The chain is built from TRBV2 and TRBJ2-6; D gene uncertain. Per germline, CDR1 SNHLY and CDR2 FYNNEI. The CDR3 contains 15 residues. V gave up 8 bases and J gave up 1 base, with 12 bases separating them. The CDR3: CASLGSRSGANVLTF. In DNA form, the CDR3 reads TGTGCCAGCCTTGGCAGCCGTTCTGGGGCCAACGTCCTGACTTTC.

This clone was recorded many times. V usage is TRBV5-1 and J usage is TRBJ1-1, with 9 nucleotides matching TRBD1. Trimming at V came to 3 bases and at J to 3 bases, leaving 0 bases not matched to a gene. CDR1 and CDR2 (germline): SGHRS, YFSETQ. The CDR3 is 13 residues long. CDR3 region: CASSWTGDTEAFF. The DNA of the CDR3 is TGCGCCAGCAGCTGGACAGGGGACACTGAAGCTTTCTTT.